This T cell receptor (beta chain) originates from a study of cytomegalovirus exposure and HLA in healthy donors. The wider study: Clustering assigned about 79% of the 350 to 400 genotyped donors to the Caucasian-associated ancestry cluster.

PCR amplification relied on 60 Vbeta primers (plus 13 Jbeta primers). Using immunoSEQ multiplex PCR, the repertoire was profiled, and TCRdb retains in-frame clones only, with some absent. The table shows about 67,000 clones, with roughly 80% occurring only once. Comment on this clone: A read error may account for a junction end that differs from germline.

The germline V gene encodes CDR1 SEHNR and CDR2 FQNEAQ (reference sequence). The CDR3 is made up of 15 amino acids. Sequencing used PBMCs. The sequence came from a woman aged 25 to 39 in good health and CMV-seronegative. This chain joins TRBV7-9 and TRBJ1-6, with D perhaps TRBD1 (6 bases). As DNA, the CDR3 is TGTTCCAGCAGCCCCCTACAGGGATCGTTGTCACCCCTCCACTTT. Protein sequence: CSSSPLQGSLSPLHF.